Below are 13 T cell receptor beta chains sequenced from a single sample in a study of T-cell reconstitution after alpha-beta-depleted transplantation in children. Construction of the TCRbeta library involved unique molecular identifiers. Using its own MiXCR run on the PCR reads, TCRdb lists one record per CDR3 protein. The data contain just over 950,000 distinct CDR3 sequences, roughly 31% of them singletons. The source was PBMCs, mostly from graft donor cells, collected 360 days after TCRalphabeta/CD19-depleted stem cell transplant. Receptors originate from a boy younger than two who had a stem cell transplant for SCID, so the T cells may come from the graft donor.

The CDR3, as DNA: TGTGCCAGCGGGAGACAGGTTCATCAGCCCCAGCATTTT. Its protein is CASGRQVHQPQHF. This chain joins TRBV6-5 and TRBJ1-5; D is possibly TRBD1 (6 bases). This CDR3 contains 13 residues. V lost 8 bases and J lost 5, with 13 bases in between. Per germline, CDR1 MNHEY and CDR2 SVGAGI.

This clonotype was counted only a few times. The genes are TRBV20-1 and TRBJ2-7; no firm D call. V was pared by 3 bases and J by 2 bases, with 8 bases between. The CDR3 spans 12 residues. Germline loops: CDR1 DFQATT, CDR2 SNEGSKA (reference sequence). As DNA, the CDR3 is TGCAGTGCTAGGAGGAACCCCTACGAGCAGTACTTC. This sequence encodes CSARRNPYEQYF.

The chain carries TRBV15 and TRBJ2-1, with D tentatively TRBD1 or TRBD2 (5 bases each). V gave up 4 bases and J gave up 4 bases, with 11 bases separating them. CDR1 LNHNV and CDR2 YYDKDF come from the germline V gene (reference sequence). The CDR3 sequence is 14 residues long. As DNA, the CDR3 is TGTGCCACCAGCAATGGGGGATCTTACAATGAGCAGTTCTTC. It specifies CATSNGGSYNEQFF.

The chain joins TRBV12-3 or TRBV12-4 to TRBJ2-5, with D unclear. V shed 5 bases and J shed 0 bases, with 7 bases lying between them. The CDR3 is made up of 13 amino acids. Written as DNA, the CDR3 is TGTGCCAGCAGTCAGGCCAACCAAGAGACCCAGTACTTC. Translating gives CASSQANQETQYF.

Regarding this clonotype: A much larger clone lies a single base off, so this may be a read error. V usage is TRBV7-8 and J usage is TRBJ2-3, with D hard to call. The CDR3 covers 14 residues. Trimming shortened V by 2 bases and J by 1 base, and 7 bases separated the two germline ends. Looked up from germline, CDR1 is SGHVS and CDR2 is FQNEAQ. The CDR3 bases are TGTGCCAGCAGCTTACAGCTGCGCACAGATACGCAGTATTTT. This gives the protein CASSLQLRTDTQYF.

V gene TRBV4-1 combines with J gene TRBJ2-3, with D possibly being TRBD1 or TRBD2 (5 bases each). Germline V gene lookup returns CDR1 MGHRA and CDR2 YSYEKL. Trimming pared 0 bases from V and 3 bases from J, leaving 10 bases between. This CDR3 is built from 15 residues. CDR3 coding DNA: TGCGCCAGCAGCCAAGAGTCGGGACCGACAGATACGCAGTATTTT. This encodes CASSQESGPTDTQYF.

This clonotype was detected only a few times. The chain carries TRBV12-3 or TRBV12-4 and TRBJ2-1; D uncertain. The CDR3 has 16 amino acids. V was pared by 5 bases and J by 0 bases, with 14 bases between. The CDR3 here is CASSPQELGSYNEQFF. Here the CDR3 DNA reads TGTGCCAGCAGTCCGCAAGAGCTGGGCTCCTACAATGAGCAGTTCTTC.

This rearrangement joins TRBV18 to TRBJ2-7, with D unresolved. Germline lookup yields CDR1 KGHSH and CDR2 LQKENI. Trimming stripped 6 bases from V and 0 bases from J, with 9 bases between. This CDR3 spans 13 amino acids. The CDR3 DNA is TGTGCCAGCTCTTCGATTCCCTCCTACGAGCAGTACTTC. It yields the protein CASSSIPSYEQYF.

This clonotype was detected a few times. The chain combines TRBV7-2 with TRBJ2-7, with 11 positions matching TRBD2. V dropped 0 bases and J dropped 2; count of bases not matched to a gene: 9. The CDR3 loop spans 18 amino acids. Looked up from germline, CDR1 is SGHTA and CDR2 is FQGNSA. CDR3 sequence: CASSLAGGLAALAYEQYF. CDR3 DNA sequence: TGTGCCAGCAGCTTAGCTGGGGGACTAGCGGCTCTGGCCTACGAGCAGTACTTC.

This rearrangement joins TRBV4-3 to TRBJ1-2, with D perhaps matching TRBD1 (5 bases). CDR3 length: 15 residues. Germline CDR1 is LGHNA and CDR2 is YSLEER. Trimming removed 0 bases from V and 4 bases from J, with 12 bases in between. The CDR3 region is CASSQELGESYGYTF. As DNA, the CDR3 is TGCGCCAGCAGCCAAGAACTGGGGGAGAGCTATGGCTACACCTTC.

This clonotype was recorded a few times. CDR3 in DNA: TGCGCCAGCAATCCGGGGACCACCGGGGAGCTGTTTTTT. Protein: CASNPGTTGELFF. This sequence joins TRBV5-1 and TRBJ2-2; D tentatively fits TRBD1 or TRBD2 (5 bases each). CDR1 and CDR2 from the germline V gene are SGHRS and YFSETQ. The ends were cut back, 6 bases at V and 4 bases at J, with 10 bases in the middle. The CDR3 consists of 13 residues.

V is TRBV3-1 and J is TRBJ2-7; 7 nucleotides agree with TRBD2. The CDR3 is 14 amino acids. Germline loops: CDR1 LGHDT, CDR2 YNNKEL (reference sequence). V dropped 5 bases and J dropped 3; count of bases not matched to a gene: 7. CDR3 in DNA: TGTGCCAGCAGCTCTCTTAGCGGGTTCTACGAGCAGTACTTC. Protein: CASSSLSGFYEQYF.

The sample holds a few counts of this clonotype. CDR3 region: CASSYPGGDEQFF. The CDR3 nucleotides read TGTGCCAGCAGTTACCCCGGGGGCGATGAGCAGTTCTTC. The rearrangement uses TRBV6-5 and TRBJ2-1; the D call may be TRBD1 or TRBD2 (6 bases each). The germline V and J ends were trimmed by 2 bases and 8 bases, with 10 bases remaining between them. This CDR3 comprises 13 residues. CDR1 and CDR2 (germline): MNHEY, SVGAGI.